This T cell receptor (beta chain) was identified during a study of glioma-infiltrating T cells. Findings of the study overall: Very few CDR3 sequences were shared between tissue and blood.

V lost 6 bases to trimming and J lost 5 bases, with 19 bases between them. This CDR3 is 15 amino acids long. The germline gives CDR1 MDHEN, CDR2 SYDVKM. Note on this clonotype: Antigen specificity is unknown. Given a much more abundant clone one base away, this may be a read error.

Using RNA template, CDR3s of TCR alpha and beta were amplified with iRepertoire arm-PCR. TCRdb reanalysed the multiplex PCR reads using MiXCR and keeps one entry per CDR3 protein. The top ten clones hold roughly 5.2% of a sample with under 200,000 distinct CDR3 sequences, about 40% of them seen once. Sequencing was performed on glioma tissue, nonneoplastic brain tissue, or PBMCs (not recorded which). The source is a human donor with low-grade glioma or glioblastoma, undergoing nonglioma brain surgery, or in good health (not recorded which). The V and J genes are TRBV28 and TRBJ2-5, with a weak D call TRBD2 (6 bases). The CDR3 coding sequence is TGTGCCAGCAGCCTTGCGGGAAAGGGCCGGGAGACCCAGTACTTC. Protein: CASSLAGKGRETQYF.